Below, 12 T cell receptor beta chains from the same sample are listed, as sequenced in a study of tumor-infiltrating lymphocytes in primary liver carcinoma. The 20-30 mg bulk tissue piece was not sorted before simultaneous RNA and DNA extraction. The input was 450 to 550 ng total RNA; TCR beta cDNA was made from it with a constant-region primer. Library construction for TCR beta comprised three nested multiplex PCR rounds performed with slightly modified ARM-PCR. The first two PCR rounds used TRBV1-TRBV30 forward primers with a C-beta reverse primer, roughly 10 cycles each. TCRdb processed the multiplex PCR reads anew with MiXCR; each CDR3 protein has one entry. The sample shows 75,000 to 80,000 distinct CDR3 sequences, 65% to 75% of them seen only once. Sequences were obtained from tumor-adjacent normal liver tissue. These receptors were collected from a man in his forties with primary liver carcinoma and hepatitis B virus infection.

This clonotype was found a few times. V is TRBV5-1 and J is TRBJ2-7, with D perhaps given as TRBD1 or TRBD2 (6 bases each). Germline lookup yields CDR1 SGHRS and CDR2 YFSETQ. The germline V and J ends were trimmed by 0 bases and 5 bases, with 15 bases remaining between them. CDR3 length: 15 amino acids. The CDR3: CASSLVTGRRDEQYF. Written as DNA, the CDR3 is TGCGCCAGCAGCTTGGTTACAGGGAGGAGAGACGAGCAGTACTTC.

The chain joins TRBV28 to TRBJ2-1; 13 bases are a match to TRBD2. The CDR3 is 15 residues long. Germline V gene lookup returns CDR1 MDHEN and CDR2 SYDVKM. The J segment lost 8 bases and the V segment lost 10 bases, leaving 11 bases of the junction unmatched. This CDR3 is CANRKLAGGAYEQFF. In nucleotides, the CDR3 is TGTGCCAACAGAAAACTAGCGGGAGGGGCCTATGAGCAGTTCTTC.

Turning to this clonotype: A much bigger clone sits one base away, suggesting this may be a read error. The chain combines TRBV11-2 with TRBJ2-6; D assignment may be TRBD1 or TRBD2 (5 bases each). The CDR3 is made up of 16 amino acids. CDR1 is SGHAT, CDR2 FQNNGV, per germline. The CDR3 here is CASSLDRDSGANVLTF. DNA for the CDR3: TGTGCCAGCAGCTTAGATCGGGATTCTGGGGCCAACGTCTTGACTTTC.

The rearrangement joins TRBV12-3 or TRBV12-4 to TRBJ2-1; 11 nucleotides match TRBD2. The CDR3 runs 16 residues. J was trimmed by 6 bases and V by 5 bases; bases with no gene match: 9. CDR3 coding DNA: TGTGCCAGCAGTCCGCCGAGACTAGCGGGATTCAATGAGCAGTTCTTC. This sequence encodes CASSPPRLAGFNEQFF.

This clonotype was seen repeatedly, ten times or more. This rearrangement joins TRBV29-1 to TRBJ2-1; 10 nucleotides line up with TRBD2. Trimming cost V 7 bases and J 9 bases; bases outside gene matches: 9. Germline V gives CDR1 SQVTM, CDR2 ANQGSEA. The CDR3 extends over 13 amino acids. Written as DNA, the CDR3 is TGCAGCGCCGCTAGCGGGAGTTTCCTTGAGCAGTTCTTC. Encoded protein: CSAASGSFLEQFF.

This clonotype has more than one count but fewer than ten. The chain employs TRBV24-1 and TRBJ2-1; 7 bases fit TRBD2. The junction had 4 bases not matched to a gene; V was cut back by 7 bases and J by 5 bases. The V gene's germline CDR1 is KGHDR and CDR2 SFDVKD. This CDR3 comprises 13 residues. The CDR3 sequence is CATSGTTNNEQFF. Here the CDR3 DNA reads TGTGCCACCAGCGGGACTACAAACAATGAGCAGTTCTTC.

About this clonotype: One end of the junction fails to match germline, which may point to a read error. The CDR3 here is CASSLGSGSKVGELFF. CDR3 nucleotides: TGCGCCAGCAGCTTAGGTAGCGGGAGTAAGGTGGGTGAGCTGTTCTTC. The chain carries TRBV12-3 or TRBV12-4 and TRBJ2-1, with 9 bases fitting TRBD2. This CDR3 has 16 residues.

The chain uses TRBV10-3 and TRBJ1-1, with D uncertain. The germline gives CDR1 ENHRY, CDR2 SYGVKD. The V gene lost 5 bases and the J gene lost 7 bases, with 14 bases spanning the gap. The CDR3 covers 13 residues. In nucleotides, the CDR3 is TGTGCCATCAGTCGCACAGTGTACAGTGAAGCTTTCTTT. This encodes CAISRTVYSEAFF.

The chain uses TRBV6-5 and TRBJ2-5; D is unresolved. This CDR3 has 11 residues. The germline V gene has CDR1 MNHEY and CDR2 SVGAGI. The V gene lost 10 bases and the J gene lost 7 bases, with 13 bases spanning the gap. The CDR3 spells CAKTARGTQYF. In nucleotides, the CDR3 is TGTGCCAAGACCGCCCGCGGGACCCAGTACTTC.

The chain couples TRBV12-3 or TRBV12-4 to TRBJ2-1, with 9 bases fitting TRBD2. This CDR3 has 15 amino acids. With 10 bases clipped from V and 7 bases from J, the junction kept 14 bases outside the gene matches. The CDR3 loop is CANSGGPAGDNEQFF. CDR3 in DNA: TGTGCCAACAGCGGGGGGCCAGCGGGAGATAATGAGCAGTTCTTC.

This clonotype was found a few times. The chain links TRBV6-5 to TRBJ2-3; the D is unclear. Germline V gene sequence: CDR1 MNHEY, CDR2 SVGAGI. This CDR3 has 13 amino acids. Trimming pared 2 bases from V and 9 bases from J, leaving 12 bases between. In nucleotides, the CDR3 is TGTGCCAGCAGTTACCCGGGCCTAGGGACGCAGTATTTT. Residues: CASSYPGLGTQYF.

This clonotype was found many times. CDR3 sequence (DNA): TGTGCCAGCAGCCTTTGGGGGCGGGGTGACACAGATACGCAGTATTTT. Its protein is CASSLWGRGDTDTQYF. The chain couples TRBV12-3 or TRBV12-4 to TRBJ2-3; perhaps D is TRBD1 or TRBD2 (6 bases each). V dropped 6 bases and J dropped 2 bases, with 18 bases sitting between them. The CDR3 consists of 16 residues.